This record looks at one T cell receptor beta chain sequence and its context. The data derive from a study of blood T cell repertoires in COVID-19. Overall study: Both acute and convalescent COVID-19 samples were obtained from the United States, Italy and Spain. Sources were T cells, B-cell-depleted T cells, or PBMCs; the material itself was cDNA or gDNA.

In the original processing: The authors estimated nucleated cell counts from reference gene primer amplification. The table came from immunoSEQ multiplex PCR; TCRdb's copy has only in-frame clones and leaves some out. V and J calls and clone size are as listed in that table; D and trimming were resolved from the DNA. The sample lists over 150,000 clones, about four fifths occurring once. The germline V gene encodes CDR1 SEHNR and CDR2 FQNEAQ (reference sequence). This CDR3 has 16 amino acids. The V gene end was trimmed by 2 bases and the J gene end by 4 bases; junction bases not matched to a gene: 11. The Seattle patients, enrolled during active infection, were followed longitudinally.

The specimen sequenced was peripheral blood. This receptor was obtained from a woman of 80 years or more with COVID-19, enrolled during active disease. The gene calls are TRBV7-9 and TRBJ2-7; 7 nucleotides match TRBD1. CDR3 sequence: CASSLSGTAVGYEQYF. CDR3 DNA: TGTGCCAGCAGCTTATCTGGGACAGCGGTTGGGTACGAGCAGTACTTC.